This T cell receptor (beta chain) was observed in a study of Graves' ophthalmopathy and Graves' hyperthyroidism. Findings and limits, study-wide: For separating ophthalmopathy from stable hyperthyroidism, a 13-signature model gave over 85% sensitivity and 81.08% specificity.

Amplification targeted the TCR beta CDR3 regions, with RNA transcripts as the source material. Investigators did first-round RT-PCR with HTBI primers, then second-round multiplex PCR. Using its own MiXCR run on the multiplex PCR reads, TCRdb lists one record per CDR3 protein. The data hold approximately 380,000 distinct CDR3 sequences, with approximately 21% observed a single time. Other autoimmune diseases, uncontrolled infections, pregnancy or lactation ruled patients out of participation. With 0 bases removed from V and 2 bases from J, the gap between germline ends came to 11 bases. Per the germline V gene, CDR1 is SQVTM and CDR2 is ANQGSEA. CDR3 length: 15 amino acids. For this clonotype: What it binds is unknown.

The rearrangement joins TRBV29-1 to TRBJ1-5; no definite D call. The sequence was obtained from a woman between 18 and 29 years old with stable Graves' hyperthyroidism. Input material: peripheral blood. The CDR3: CSVEEAGSGNQPQHF. CDR3 nucleotides: TGCAGCGTTGAAGAGGCGGGGTCGGGCAATCAGCCCCAGCATTTT.